This T cell receptor (beta chain) was observed in a study of blood T cell repertoires in COVID-19. Study in general: The United States, Italy and Spain supplied acute and convalescent COVID-19 samples. In each case, the material was cDNA or gDNA derived from T cells, B-cell-depleted T cells, or PBMCs.

The V gene's germline CDR1 is ENHRY and CDR2 SYGVKD. Trimming stripped 11 bases from V and 4 bases from J, with 11 bases between. The CDR3 is 12 residues long. Per the original data handling: Reference gene primer amplification gave nucleated cell count estimates. TCRdb keeps only in-frame clones here, not all; method: immunoSEQ multiplex PCR. The DNA gave D and trimming, while V, J and clone size come from that table. The sample consists of about 330,000 clones, 92% of them appearing once. This clone showed up just once. Residents of about two dozen US areas, aged about 18 to 95 years, made up the participants.

The sample was PBMCs or T cells enriched from blood (not recorded which). This TCR came from a young woman who had recovered from COVID-19. The chain carries TRBV10-3 and TRBJ2-2, with D hard to call. CDR3 amino acids: CAFLSATGELFF. The CDR3 bases are TGTGCCTTCTTAAGCGCCACCGGGGAGCTGTTTTTT.